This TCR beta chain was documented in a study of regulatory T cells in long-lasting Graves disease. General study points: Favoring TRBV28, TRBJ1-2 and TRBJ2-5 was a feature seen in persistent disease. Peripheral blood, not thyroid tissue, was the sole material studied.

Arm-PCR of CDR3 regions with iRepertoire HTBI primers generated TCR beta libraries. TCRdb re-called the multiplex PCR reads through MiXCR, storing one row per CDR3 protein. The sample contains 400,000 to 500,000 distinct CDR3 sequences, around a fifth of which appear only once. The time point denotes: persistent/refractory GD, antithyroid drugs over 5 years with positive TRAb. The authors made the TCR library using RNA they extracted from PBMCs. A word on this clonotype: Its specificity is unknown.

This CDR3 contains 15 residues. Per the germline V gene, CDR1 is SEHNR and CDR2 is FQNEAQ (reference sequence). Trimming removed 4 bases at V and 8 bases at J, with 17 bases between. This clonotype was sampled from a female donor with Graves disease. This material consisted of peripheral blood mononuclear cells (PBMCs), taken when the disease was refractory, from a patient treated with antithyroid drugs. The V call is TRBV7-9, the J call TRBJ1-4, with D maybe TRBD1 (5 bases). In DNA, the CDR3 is TGTGCCAGCAGCTCCCCGCTCCAGGGAGAAGAAAAACTGTTTTTT. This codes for CASSSPLQGEEKLFF. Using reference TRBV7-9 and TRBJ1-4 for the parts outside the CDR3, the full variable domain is DTGVSQNPRHKITKRGQNVTFRCDPISEHNRLYWYRQTLGQGPEFLTYFQNEAQLEKSRLLSDRFSAERPKGSFSTLEIQRTEQGDSAMYLCASSSPLQGEEKLFFGSGTQLSVL.